This is a list of T cell receptor beta chains from one sample in a study of beta chain features in type 1 diabetes. Profiling relied on immunoSEQ multiplex PCR, and the TCRdb table lists in-frame clones only, not all of them. The top ten clones hold just under 0.04% of a sample with hundreds of thousands of clones, 11% to 15% of them seen once. Material: naive CD4+ T cells from blood. The receptors were sampled from a man between 18 and 35 years old with type 1 diabetes. CDR3s include the opening cysteine and the closing phenylalanine or tryptophan. Fields, in order: clone size, D gene, J gene, V gene, CDR3 DNA, CDR3 protein. D genes are given only for firm matches. Rows give clone size only sometimes, using once, few, many, or a class for an expanded clone.

size: -
D: -
J: TRBJ2-2
V: TRBV5-1
DNA: TGCGCCAGCAGCCTCGGGTGGGCCGGGGAGCTGTTTTTT
CDR3: CASSLGWAGELFF

size: few
D: TRBD1
J: TRBJ2-7
V: TRBV30
DNA: TGTGCCTGGAACCGGGACAGGGTGAACGAGCAGTACTTC
CDR3: CAWNRDRVNEQYF

size: few
D: TRBD1
J: TRBJ1-2
V: TRBV13
DNA: TGTGCCAGCAGCCTCCGGGACAGGCGTTGGATGGACTATGGCTACACCTTC
CDR3: CASSLRDRRWMDYGYTF

size: few
D: -
J: TRBJ1-5
V: TRBV29-1
DNA: TGCAGCGTTTCCGAACAGGGTAGTGAACAGCCCCAGCATTTT
CDR3: CSVSEQGSEQPQHF

size: -
D: TRBD2
J: TRBJ2-3
V: TRBV18
DNA: TGTGCCAGCTCACGTGGACTAGCGGGGTTCAGCACAGATACGCAGTATTTT
CDR3: CASSRGLAGFSTDTQYF

size: few
D: TRBD1
J: TRBJ2-7
V: TRBV13
DNA: TGTGCCAGCAGCTTAAGATCAGGGGGCGACGAGCAGTACTTC
CDR3: CASSLRSGGDEQYF

size: many
D: -
J: TRBJ2-3
V: TRBV7-9
DNA: TGTGCCAGCAGCGTAATATGGGTCGGGGTTGATGGGCAGTATTTT
CDR3: CASSVIWVGVDGQYF

size: -
D: -
J: TRBJ2-1
V: TRBV5-1
DNA: TGCGCCAGCAGCTTGGTTAGGGGGCGGGAGTCATACAATGAGCAGTTCTTC
CDR3: CASSLVRGRESYNEQFF

size: few
D: -
J: TRBJ2-1
V: TRBV7-2
DNA: TGTGCCAGCCTCGGCGGGGGGACAGTTTCCTACAATGAGCAGTTCTTC
CDR3: CASLGGGTVSYNEQFF

size: few
D: -
J: TRBJ1-2
V: TRBV6-5
DNA: TGTGCCAGCACCCAAGCCCGTCCTAACTATGGCTACACCTTC
CDR3: CASTQARPNYGYTF

size: -
D: TRBD2
J: TRBJ2-1
V: TRBV2
DNA: TGTGCCAGCAGTGAAGCGGGGGACTACAACAATGAGCAGTTCTTC
CDR3: CASSEAGDYNNEQFF

size: few
D: TRBD2
J: TRBJ2-3
V: TRBV2
DNA: TGTGCCAGCAGTCAACGGACTAGCGGGCGGGGGACAGATACGCAGTATTTT
CDR3: CASSQRTSGRGTDTQYF

size: -
D: TRBD1
J: TRBJ2-1
V: TRBV5-4
DNA: TGTGCCAGCAGCGGCCCCGACAGGGGGCGCGAAAATTACAATGAGCAGTTCTTC
CDR3: CASSGPDRGRENYNEQFF

size: -
D: -
J: TRBJ2-5
V: TRBV7-2
DNA: TGTGCCAGCAGCTTAATGTCCCGACAAGAGACCCAGTACTTC
CDR3: CASSLMSRQETQYF

size: few
D: TRBD1
J: TRBJ2-7
V: TRBV28
DNA: TGTGCCAGCAGTTCGCCGGGACAGAACTACGAGCAGTACTTC
CDR3: CASSSPGQNYEQYF

size: few
D: TRBD1
J: TRBJ2-7
V: TRBV6-5
DNA: TGTGCCAGCAAAGAGACAGGGCCTTCTGAGCAGTACTTC
CDR3: CASKETGPSEQYF

size: -
D: -
J: TRBJ1-5
V: TRBV4-3
DNA: TGCGCCAGCAGCCAAGATAGCAGGCAGCCCCAGCATTTT
CDR3: CASSQDSRQPQHF

size: -
D: -
J: TRBJ2-4
V: TRBV29-1
DNA: TGCAGCGTCCGGGACGGCTGGGGCAAAAACATTCAGTACTTC
CDR3: CSVRDGWGKNIQYF

size: -
D: TRBD1
J: TRBJ1-2
V: TRBV18
DNA: TGTGCCAGCTCACCGGGGACAGGGGAGAGAGGCTACACCTTC
CDR3: CASSPGTGERGYTF

size: few
D: -
J: TRBJ2-5
V: TRBV7-2
DNA: TGTGCCAGCAGCTTAAATATGGTTGAGACCCAGTACTTC
CDR3: CASSLNMVETQYF

size: few
D: -
J: TRBJ1-1
V: TRBV29-1
DNA: TGCAGCGTTTCCCCGGGACACCGATCTGAAGCTTTCTTT
CDR3: CSVSPGHRSEAFF

size: -
D: -
J: TRBJ2-6
V: TRBV18
DNA: TGTGCCAGCTCACCAGGGGTTGCTGGGGCCAACGTCCTGACTTTC
CDR3: CASSPGVAGANVLTF

size: few
D: TRBD1
J: TRBJ1-1
V: TRBV5-1
DNA: TGCGCCAGCAGCTCCGGGACAGGGTCATGGAACACTGAAGCTTTCTTT
CDR3: CASSSGTGSWNTEAFF

size: -
D: -
J: TRBJ2-1
V: TRBV5-1
DNA: TGCGCCAGCAGCTTGATCCCGGGAGAGAGCAATGAGCAGTTCTTC
CDR3: CASSLIPGESNEQFF

size: -
D: -
J: TRBJ1-2
V: TRBV29-1
DNA: TGCAGCGTTGGAGGCAGGGCGCCCTATGGCTACACCTTC
CDR3: CSVGGRAPYGYTF

size: few
D: -
J: TRBJ1-5
V: TRBV7-8
DNA: TGTGCCAGCAGAAAAAATCAGCCCCAGCATTTT
CDR3: CASRKNQPQHF

size: -
D: -
J: TRBJ1-6
V: TRBV5-4
DNA: TGTGCCAGCAGTTTGGACCTCTCTTATAATTCACCCCTCCACTTT
CDR3: CASSLDLSYNSPLHF

size: few
D: -
J: TRBJ2-5
V: TRBV7-2
DNA: TGTGCCAGCAGCACATACACCAGGGTCCAAGAGACCCAGTACTTC
CDR3: CASSTYTRVQETQYF

size: few
D: TRBD1
J: TRBJ2-3
V: TRBV4-3
DNA: TGCGCCAGCAGCCAAGGACAGGGGTACGCAGATACGCAGTATTTT
CDR3: CASSQGQGYADTQYF

size: few
D: -
J: TRBJ2-7
V: TRBV11-2
DNA: TGTGCCAGCAGCGTAGGGGATACCTACGAGCAGTACTTC
CDR3: CASSVGDTYEQYF

size: -
D: -
J: TRBJ2-7
V: TRBV7-2
DNA: TGTGCCAGCAGCTTAGTGGGGAACTACGAGCAGTACTTC
CDR3: CASSLVGNYEQYF

size: -
D: -
J: TRBJ1-5
V: TRBV30
DNA: TGTGCCTTCGGCAGGGCCGACAATCAGCCCCAGCATTTT
CDR3: CAFGRADNQPQHF

size: -
D: -
J: TRBJ2-1
V: TRBV9
DNA: TGTGCCAGCAGCGAAAGTTGGGGTGAGCAGTTCTTC
CDR3: CASSESWGEQFF

size: -
D: TRBD1
J: TRBJ1-6
V: TRBV28
DNA: TGTGCCAGCAGTACAGGGGATTATAATTCACCCCTCCACTTT
CDR3: CASSTGDYNSPLHF

size: few
D: -
J: TRBJ1-1
V: TRBV7-2
DNA: TGTGCCAGCAGCTGGGACGGGGATTACACTGAAGCTTTCTTT
CDR3: CASSWDGDYTEAFF

size: few
D: -
J: TRBJ2-6
V: TRBV2
DNA: TGTGCCAGCCGGTGGGGCAGCTCTGGGGCCAACGTCCTGACTTTC
CDR3: CASRWGSSGANVLTF

size: -
D: TRBD2
J: TRBJ2-1
V: TRBV29-1
DNA: TGCAGCGTTGCTCTACTAGCGGACCTCTCCTACAATGAGCAGTTCTTC
CDR3: CSVALLADLSYNEQFF

size: -
D: -
J: TRBJ2-5
V: TRBV30
DNA: TGTGCCTGGAGTGTGAAAGGGGCAGGGGAGACCCAGTACTTC
CDR3: CAWSVKGAGETQYF

size: -
D: TRBD2
J: TRBJ2-2
V: TRBV27
DNA: TGTGCCAGCAGCCGGACTAGAGCAAACACCGGGGAGCTGTTTTTT
CDR3: CASSRTRANTGELFF

size: few
D: -
J: TRBJ2-6
V: TRBV15
DNA: TGTGCCACCGGTGACTCCTACGGGGCCAACGTCCTGACTTTC
CDR3: CATGDSYGANVLTF

size: -
D: -
J: TRBJ1-1
V: TRBV5-4
DNA: TGTGCCAGCAGCTCGGGGGGAACTGAAGCTTTCTTT
CDR3: CASSSGGTEAFF

size: -
D: -
J: TRBJ1-2
V: TRBV7-9
DNA: TGTGCCAGCACTTCTCCGATTTTGGCAGGGTGGGCTGGCTACACCTTC
CDR3: CASTSPILAGWAGYTF

size: few
D: -
J: TRBJ1-5
V: TRBV6-1
DNA: TGTGCCAGCAGTGAAGGGGAAACCTACGTGGGTCAGCCCCAGCATTTT
CDR3: CASSEGETYVGQPQHF

size: few
D: TRBD1
J: TRBJ1-2
V: TRBV30
DNA: TGTGCCTGGAGTCCCCGGACAGGGGGCCAAGGCTACACCTTC
CDR3: CAWSPRTGGQGYTF

size: few
D: TRBD1
J: TRBJ1-4
V: TRBV5-6
DNA: TGTGCCAGCAGCTTGATGCCCGACAGGGCTAATGAAAAACTGTTTTTT
CDR3: CASSLMPDRANEKLFF

size: -
D: -
J: TRBJ2-2
V: TRBV20-1
DNA: TGCAGTGCCGAAAGGGGCGGGGAGCTGTTTTTT
CDR3: CSAERGGELFF

size: -
D: TRBD1
J: TRBJ2-7
V: TRBV29-1
DNA: TGCAGCGTTGAAGAGGGGAGGGGACAGGGGCCCGAGCAGTACTTC
CDR3: CSVEEGRGQGPEQYF

size: few
D: -
J: TRBJ2-7
V: TRBV30
DNA: TGTGCCTGGAGTAAAAACAGGGCCTACGAGCAGTACTTC
CDR3: CAWSKNRAYEQYF

size: few
D: TRBD1
J: TRBJ2-3
V: TRBV30
DNA: TGTGCCTGGAGAGATACTACAGGGGCTCGAGGGACAGATACGCAGTATTTT
CDR3: CAWRDTTGARGTDTQYF

size: -
D: -
J: TRBJ1-4
V: TRBV30
DNA: TGTGTCGCGGAGGCCAGGGCCTCGATACCTAATGAAAAACTGTTTTTT
CDR3: CVAEARASIPNEKLFF

size: -
D: TRBD1
J: TRBJ2-5
V: TRBV7-2
DNA: TGTGCCAGCAGCTTGAACAGGGGGCGATCAGAGACCCAGTACTTC
CDR3: CASSLNRGRSETQYF